This TCR beta chain originates from a study of response to subunit inactivated influenza vaccine. Germline loops: CDR1 SGHRS, CDR2 YFSETQ. V shed 0 bases and J shed 9 bases, with 10 bases lying between them. CDR3 size: 13 residues. A single record per CDR3 protein comes from TCRdb applying MiXCR to the RT-PCR reads. The sample contains about 240,000 distinct CDR3 sequences, 12% of which appear only once. Study findings and constraints: The authors proposed limited new T cell recruitment per seasonal influenza vaccination.

This clonotype came up many times. Its antigen remains unidentified. The V gene is TRBV5-1, the J gene TRBJ1-5; possibly TRBD1 for D (6 bases). The sequence derives from a man in his fifties who received an inactivated influenza vaccine. The specimen was non-naive T cells sorted from PBMCs, collected around 15 days before vaccination. The CDR3 is CASSLDRDAPQHF. CDR3 nucleotide sequence: TGCGCCAGCAGCTTGGACAGGGACGCGCCCCAGCATTTT. Full variable domain (missing parts from reference TRBV5-1 and TRBJ1-5): KAGVTQTPRYLIKTRGQQVTLSCSPISGHRSVSWYQQTPGQGLQFLFEYFSETQRNKGNFPGRFSGRQFSNSRSEMNVSTLELGDSALYLCASSLDRDAPQHFGDGTRLSIL.